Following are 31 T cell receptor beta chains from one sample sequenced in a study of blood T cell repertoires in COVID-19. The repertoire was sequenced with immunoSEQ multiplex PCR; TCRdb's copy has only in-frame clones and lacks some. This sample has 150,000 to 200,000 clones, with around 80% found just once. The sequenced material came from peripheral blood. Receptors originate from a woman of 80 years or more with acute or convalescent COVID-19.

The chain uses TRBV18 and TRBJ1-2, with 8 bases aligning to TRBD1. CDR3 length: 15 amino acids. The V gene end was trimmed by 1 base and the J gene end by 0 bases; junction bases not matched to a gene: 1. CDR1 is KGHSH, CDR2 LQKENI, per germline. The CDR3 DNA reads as TGTGCCAGCTCACCACGGACAGGGCCTAACTATGGCTACACCTTC. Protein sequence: CASSPRTGPNYGYTF.

The CDR3 bases are TGCGCCAGCAGCTTATACGGGTCTGGCACTGAAGCTTTCTTT. It codes for CASSLYGSGTEAFF. This chain uses TRBV5-1 with TRBJ1-1; D not resolved. Looked up from germline, CDR1 is SGHRS and CDR2 is YFSETQ. V was shortened by 2 bases and J by 4 bases, with 12 bases between the two germline ends. CDR3 length: 14 amino acids.

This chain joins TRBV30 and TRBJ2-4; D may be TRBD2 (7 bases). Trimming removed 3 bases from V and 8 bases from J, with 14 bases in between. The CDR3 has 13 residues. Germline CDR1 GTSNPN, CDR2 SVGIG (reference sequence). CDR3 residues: CAWRGAAGYIQYF. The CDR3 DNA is TGTGCCTGGAGGGGGGCAGCGGGGTACATTCAGTACTTC.

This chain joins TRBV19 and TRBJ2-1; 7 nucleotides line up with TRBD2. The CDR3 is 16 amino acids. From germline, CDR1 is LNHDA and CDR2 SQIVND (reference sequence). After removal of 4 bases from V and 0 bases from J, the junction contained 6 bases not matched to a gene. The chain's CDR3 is CASSRGLSSSYNEQFF. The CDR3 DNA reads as TGTGCCAGTAGTAGGGGACTATCGAGCTCCTACAATGAGCAGTTCTTC.

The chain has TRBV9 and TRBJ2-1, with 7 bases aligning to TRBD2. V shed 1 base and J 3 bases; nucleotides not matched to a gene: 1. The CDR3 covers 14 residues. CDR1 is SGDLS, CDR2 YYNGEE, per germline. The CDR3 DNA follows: TGTGCCAGCAGCGTACAGCGGGACTACAATGAGCAGTTCTTC. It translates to CASSVQRDYNEQFF.

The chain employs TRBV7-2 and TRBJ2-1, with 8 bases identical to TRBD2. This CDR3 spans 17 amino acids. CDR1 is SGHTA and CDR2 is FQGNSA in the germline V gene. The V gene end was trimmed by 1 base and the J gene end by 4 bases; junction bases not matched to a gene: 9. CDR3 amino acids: CASSLVPLAGIYNEQFF. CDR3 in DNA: TGTGCCAGCAGCTTAGTCCCCTTAGCGGGGATTTACAATGAGCAGTTCTTC.

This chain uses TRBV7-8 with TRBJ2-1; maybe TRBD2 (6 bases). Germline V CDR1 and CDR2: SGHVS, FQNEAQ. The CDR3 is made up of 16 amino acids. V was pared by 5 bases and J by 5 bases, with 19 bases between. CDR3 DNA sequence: TGTGCCAGCAGCCCGCTGTTTAGGCGGGAAAACAATGAGCAGTTCTTC. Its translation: CASSPLFRRENNEQFF.

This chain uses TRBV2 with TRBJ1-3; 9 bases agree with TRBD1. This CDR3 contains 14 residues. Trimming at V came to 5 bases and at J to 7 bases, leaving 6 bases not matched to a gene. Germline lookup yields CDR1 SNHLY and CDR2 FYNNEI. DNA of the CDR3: TGTGCCAGCAGTTGGGACAGGGTCGAGAACACCATATATTTT. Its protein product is CASSWDRVENTIYF.

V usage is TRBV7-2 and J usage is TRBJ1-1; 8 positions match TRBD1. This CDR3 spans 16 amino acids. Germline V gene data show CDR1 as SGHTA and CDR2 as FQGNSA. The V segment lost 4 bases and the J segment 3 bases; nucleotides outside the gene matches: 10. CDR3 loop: CASSSRTGSGHTEAFF. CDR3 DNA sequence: TGTGCCAGCAGCTCCCGGACAGGGTCTGGACACACTGAAGCTTTCTTT.

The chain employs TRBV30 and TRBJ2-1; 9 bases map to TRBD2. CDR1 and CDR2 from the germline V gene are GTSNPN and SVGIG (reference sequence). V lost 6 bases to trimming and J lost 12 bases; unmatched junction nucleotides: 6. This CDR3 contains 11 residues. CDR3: CACPTSGGQFF. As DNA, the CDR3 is TGTGCCTGCCCGACTAGCGGCGGGCAGTTCTTC.

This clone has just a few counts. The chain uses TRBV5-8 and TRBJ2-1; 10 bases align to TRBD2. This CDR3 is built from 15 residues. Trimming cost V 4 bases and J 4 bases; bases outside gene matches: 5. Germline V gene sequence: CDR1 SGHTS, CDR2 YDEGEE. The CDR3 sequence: CASSPRTSGYNEQFF. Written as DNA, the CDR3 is TGTGCCAGCAGCCCCCGGACTAGCGGATACAATGAGCAGTTCTTC.

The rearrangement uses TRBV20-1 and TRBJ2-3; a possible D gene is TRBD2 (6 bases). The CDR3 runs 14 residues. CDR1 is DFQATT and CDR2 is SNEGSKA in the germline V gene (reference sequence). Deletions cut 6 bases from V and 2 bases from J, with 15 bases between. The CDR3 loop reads CSASGSGITDTQYF. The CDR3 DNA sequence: TGCAGTGCAAGTGGTAGCGGAATCACAGATACGCAGTATTTT.

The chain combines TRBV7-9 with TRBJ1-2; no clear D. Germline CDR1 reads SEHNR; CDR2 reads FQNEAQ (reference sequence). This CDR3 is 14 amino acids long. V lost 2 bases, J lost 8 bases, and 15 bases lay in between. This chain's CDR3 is CASSLLGSLSGYTF. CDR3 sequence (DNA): TGTGCCAGCAGCTTATTGGGCAGCCTAAGCGGCTACACCTTC.

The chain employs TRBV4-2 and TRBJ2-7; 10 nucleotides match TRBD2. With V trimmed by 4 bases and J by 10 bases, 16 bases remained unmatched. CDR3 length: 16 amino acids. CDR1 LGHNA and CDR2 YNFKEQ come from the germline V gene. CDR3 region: CASSPSSGSTLFTQYF. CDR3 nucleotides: TGTGCCAGCAGCCCTTCTAGCGGGAGCACCCTTTTCACCCAGTACTTC.

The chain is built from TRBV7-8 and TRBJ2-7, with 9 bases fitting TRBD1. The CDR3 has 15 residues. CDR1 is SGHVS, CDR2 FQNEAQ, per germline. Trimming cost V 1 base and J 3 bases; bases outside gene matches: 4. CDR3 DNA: TGTGCCAGCAGCTTAGTTCGACAGGGGGACTACGAGCAGTACTTC. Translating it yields CASSLVRQGDYEQYF.

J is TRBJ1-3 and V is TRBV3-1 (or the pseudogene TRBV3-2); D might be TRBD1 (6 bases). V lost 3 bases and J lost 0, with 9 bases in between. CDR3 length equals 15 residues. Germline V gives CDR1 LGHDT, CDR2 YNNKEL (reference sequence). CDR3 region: CASSQGTRSGNTIYF. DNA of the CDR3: TGTGCCAGCAGCCAGGGGACACGCTCTGGAAACACCATATATTTT.

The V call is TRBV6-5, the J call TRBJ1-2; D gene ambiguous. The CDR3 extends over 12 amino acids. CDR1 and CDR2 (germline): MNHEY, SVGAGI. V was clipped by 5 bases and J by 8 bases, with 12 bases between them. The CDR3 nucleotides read TGTGCCAGCAGTAACGGGGAGGGCGGCTACACCTTC. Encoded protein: CASSNGEGGYTF.

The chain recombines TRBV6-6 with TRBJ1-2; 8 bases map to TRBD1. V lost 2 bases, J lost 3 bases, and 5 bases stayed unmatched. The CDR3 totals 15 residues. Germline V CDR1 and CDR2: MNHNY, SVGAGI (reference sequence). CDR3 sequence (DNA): TGTGCCAGCAGTTACGCGGACAGGGTTCACTATGGCTACACCTTC. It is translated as CASSYADRVHYGYTF.

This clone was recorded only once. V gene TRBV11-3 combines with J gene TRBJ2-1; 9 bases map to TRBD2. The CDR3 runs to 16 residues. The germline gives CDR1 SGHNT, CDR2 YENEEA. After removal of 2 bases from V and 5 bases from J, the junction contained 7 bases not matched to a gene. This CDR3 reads CASSLSGSSGDNEQFF. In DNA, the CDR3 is TGTGCCAGCAGCTTATCGGGGTCTAGCGGGGACAATGAGCAGTTCTTC.

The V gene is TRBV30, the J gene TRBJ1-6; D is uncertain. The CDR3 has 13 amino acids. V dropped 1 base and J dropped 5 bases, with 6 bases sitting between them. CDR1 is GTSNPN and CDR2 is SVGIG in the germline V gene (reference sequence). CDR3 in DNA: TGTGCCTGGAGTGGAGGGAATAATTCACCCCTCCACTTT. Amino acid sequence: CAWSGGNNSPLHF.

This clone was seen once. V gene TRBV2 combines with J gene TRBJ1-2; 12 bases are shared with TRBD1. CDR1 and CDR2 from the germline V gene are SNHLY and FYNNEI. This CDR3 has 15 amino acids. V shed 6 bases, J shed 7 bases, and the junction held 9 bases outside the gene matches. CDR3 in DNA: TGTGCCAGCAGGTCTTCCGGGACAGGGGGCAGTGGCTACACCTTC. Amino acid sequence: CASRSSGTGGSGYTF.

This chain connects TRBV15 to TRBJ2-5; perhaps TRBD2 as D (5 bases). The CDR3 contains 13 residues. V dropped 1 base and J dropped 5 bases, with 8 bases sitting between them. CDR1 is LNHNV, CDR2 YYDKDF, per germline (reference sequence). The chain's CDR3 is CATSRGGGETQYF. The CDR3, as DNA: TGTGCCACCAGCAGAGGTGGCGGGGAGACCCAGTACTTC.

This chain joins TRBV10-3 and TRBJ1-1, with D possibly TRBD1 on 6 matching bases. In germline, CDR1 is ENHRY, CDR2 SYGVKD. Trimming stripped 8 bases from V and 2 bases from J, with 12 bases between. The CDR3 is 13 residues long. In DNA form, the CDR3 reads TGTGCCATCGGGAGACAGGCCAACACTGAAGCTTTCTTT. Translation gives CAIGRQANTEAFF.

The CDR3 region has the DNA TGTGCCAGCAGCCTGGGGACTAGCGGCCACAATGAGCAGTTCTTC. This translates into CASSLGTSGHNEQFF. This rearrangement joins TRBV5-8 to TRBJ2-1, with 11 positions matching TRBD2. V trimming: 4 bases; J trimming: 5 bases; junction bases outside the gene matches: 5. CDR3 length: 15 amino acids. CDR1 and CDR2 from the germline V gene are SGHTS and YDEGEE.

This CDR3 reads CASGDSRRWEKLFF. CDR3 DNA sequence: TGTGCCAGTGGGGACAGCCGGCGTTGGGAAAAACTGTTTTTT. The chain joins TRBV2 to TRBJ1-4, with TRBD1 matching 7 bases. Per germline, CDR1 SNHLY and CDR2 FYNNEI. The CDR3 length is 14 residues. Trimming removed 9 bases from V and 8 bases from J; junction bases left unmatched: 12.

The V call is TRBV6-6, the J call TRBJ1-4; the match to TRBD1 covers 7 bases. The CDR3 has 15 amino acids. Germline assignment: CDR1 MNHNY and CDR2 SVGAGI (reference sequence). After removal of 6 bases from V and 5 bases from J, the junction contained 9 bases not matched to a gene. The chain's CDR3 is CASRDRDSGNEKLFF. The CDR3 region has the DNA TGTGCCAGCAGGGACCGGGACAGTGGGAATGAAAAACTGTTTTTT.

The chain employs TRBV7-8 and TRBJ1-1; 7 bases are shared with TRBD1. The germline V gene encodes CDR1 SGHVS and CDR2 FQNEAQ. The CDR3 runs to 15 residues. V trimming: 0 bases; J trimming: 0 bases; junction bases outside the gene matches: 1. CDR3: CASSLAGTVNTEAFF. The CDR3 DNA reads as TGTGCCAGCAGCTTAGCCGGGACAGTGAACACTGAAGCTTTCTTT.

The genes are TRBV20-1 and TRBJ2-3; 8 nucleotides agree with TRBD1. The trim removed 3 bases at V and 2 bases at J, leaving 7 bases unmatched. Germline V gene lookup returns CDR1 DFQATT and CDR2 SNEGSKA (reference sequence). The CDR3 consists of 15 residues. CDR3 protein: CSASIGQGFTDTQYF. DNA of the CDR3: TGCAGTGCTAGTATCGGACAGGGATTCACAGATACGCAGTATTTT.

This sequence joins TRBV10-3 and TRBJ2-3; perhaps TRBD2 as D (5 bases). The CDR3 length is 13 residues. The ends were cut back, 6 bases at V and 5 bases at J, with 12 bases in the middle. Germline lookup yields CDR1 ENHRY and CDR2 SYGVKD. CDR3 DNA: TGTGCCATCAGCGCAAAAGCGGTAGATACGCAGTATTTT. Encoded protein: CAISAKAVDTQYF.

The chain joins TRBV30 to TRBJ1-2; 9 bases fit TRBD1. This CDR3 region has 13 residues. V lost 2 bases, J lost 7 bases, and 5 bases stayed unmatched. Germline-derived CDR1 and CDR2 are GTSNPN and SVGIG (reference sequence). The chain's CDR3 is CAWSPNRGPGYTF. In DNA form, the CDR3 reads TGTGCCTGGAGTCCCAACAGGGGGCCTGGCTACACCTTC.

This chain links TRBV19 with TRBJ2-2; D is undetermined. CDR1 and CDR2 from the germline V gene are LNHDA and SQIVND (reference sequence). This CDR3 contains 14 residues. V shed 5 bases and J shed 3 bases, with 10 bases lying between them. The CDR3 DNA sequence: TGTGCCAGTAGTCGATTTCGGGACACCGGGGAGCTGTTTTTT. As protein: CASSRFRDTGELFF.